Sequencing of this T cell receptor (beta chain) was carried out in a study of early T cells in non-severe SARS-CoV-2 infection. Across the study: Unpaired chains resulted from sequencing bulk RNA of unsorted whole blood. Findings of the study overall: Private and CD4 specificities were missed by VDJdb matching, skewed to anti-spike CD8.

Details on this clonotype: Its antigen is unidentified.

The CDR3 spans 13 residues. V trimming: 6 bases; J trimming: 5 bases; junction bases outside the gene matches: 6. In germline, CDR1 is MNHNY, CDR2 SVGAGI (reference sequence). In the library, individual cDNA molecules carried attached unique molecular identifiers. Via MiXCR, TCRdb re-called the 5' RACE reads, giving one row per CDR3 protein. The data show 25,000 to 30,000 distinct CDR3 sequences, with 6% to 7.5% seen just once and about 32% held by the top ten. Sequenced here: whole blood, sampled at baseline. The receptor was isolated from an adult who was a healthcare worker with PCR-confirmed SARS-CoV-2 infection or an uninfected control (not recorded which). The chain combines TRBV6-6 with TRBJ2-5; 7 bases are shared with TRBD1. CDR3 loop: CASRDTGAETQYF. The DNA for the CDR3 is TGTGCCAGCAGAGATACAGGGGCCGAGACCCAGTACTTC.